A selection of T cell receptor beta chains follows, all from one sample in a study of T cell responses to AZD1222 COVID-19 vaccine. The protocol was immunoSEQ multiplex PCR, while the TCRdb copy is restricted to in-frame clones and leaves out a portion. The sample holds about 150,000 clones, about 92% seen once. This sample comprised peripheral blood, obtained on day 0 of AZD1222 vaccination. The receptor source for this set is an adult in good health. Both conserved end residues are part of each CDR3. The D gene is left open where the match is weak. Clone size is shown for a subset of rows, as once, few, many or a class of expanded clone.

j_call: TRBJ1-2
v_call: TRBV5-1
d_call: -
clone_size: -
cdr3_nt: TGCGCCAGCAGCTTAACAGGGAGCTCTCTTTATGGCTACACCTTC
cdr3_aa: CASSLTGSSLYGYTF

j_call: TRBJ2-3
v_call: TRBV7-3
d_call: TRBD2
clone_size: -
cdr3_nt: TGTGCCAGCAGCTTAAACAGCGGGGTAGGCACAGATACGCAGTATTTT
cdr3_aa: CASSLNSGVGTDTQYF

j_call: TRBJ1-3
v_call: TRBV9
d_call: -
clone_size: -
cdr3_nt: TGTGCCAGCAGCCTAAGACAGATGGGAGGAGCTGGAAACACCATATATTTT
cdr3_aa: CASSLRQMGGAGNTIYF

j_call: TRBJ1-3
v_call: TRBV18
d_call: -
clone_size: -
cdr3_nt: TGTGCCAGCTCATGGGGGGACCTCTCTGGAAACACCATATATTTT
cdr3_aa: CASSWGDLSGNTIYF

j_call: TRBJ1-5
v_call: TRBV6-2/TRBV6-3
d_call: TRBD1
clone_size: -
cdr3_nt: TGTGCCAGCAGTGCCCTACAGGGGCATCAGCCCCAGCATTTT
cdr3_aa: CASSALQGHQPQHF

j_call: TRBJ2-7
v_call: TRBV4-2
d_call: -
clone_size: few
cdr3_nt: TGTGCCAGCAGCCAAGGGACGGTCCGCTACGAGCAGTACTTC
cdr3_aa: CASSQGTVRYEQYF

j_call: TRBJ1-6
v_call: TRBV7-9
d_call: TRBD1
clone_size: -
cdr3_nt: TGTGCCAGCAGCTTAGGATTGGTTGCAGGGGGCTCACCCCTCCACTTT
cdr3_aa: CASSLGLVAGGSPLHF

j_call: TRBJ1-1
v_call: TRBV7-9
d_call: TRBD1
clone_size: -
cdr3_nt: TGTGCCAGCAGCCCCACACAGGGGGCCGGCACTGAAGCTTTCTTT
cdr3_aa: CASSPTQGAGTEAFF

j_call: TRBJ1-4
v_call: TRBV28
d_call: -
clone_size: -
cdr3_nt: TGTGCCAGCAGTTTGGGGCCGAGGCCCGCAACTAATGAAAAACTGTTTTTT
cdr3_aa: CASSLGPRPATNEKLFF

j_call: TRBJ2-3
v_call: TRBV27
d_call: TRBD2
clone_size: -
cdr3_nt: TGTGCCAGCAGCGGGACTAGCGGCACAGATACGCAGTATTTT
cdr3_aa: CASSGTSGTDTQYF

j_call: TRBJ1-1
v_call: TRBV6-2/TRBV6-3
d_call: -
clone_size: -
cdr3_nt: TGTGCCAGCAGTCGGGGAGTCATTGAAGAAGCTTTCTTT
cdr3_aa: CASSRGVIEEAFF

j_call: TRBJ1-2
v_call: TRBV28
d_call: -
clone_size: -
cdr3_nt: TGTGCCAGCAGACCGACCGGGACGGACTACACCTTC
cdr3_aa: CASRPTGTDYTF

j_call: TRBJ1-5
v_call: TRBV2
d_call: -
clone_size: -
cdr3_nt: TGTGCCAGCAGTGTTACAGGTCGTAGCAATCAGCCCCAGCATTTT
cdr3_aa: CASSVTGRSNQPQHF

j_call: TRBJ1-1
v_call: TRBV11-3
d_call: TRBD1
clone_size: -
cdr3_nt: TGTGCCAGCAGCTTAGTCTACACAGGGGGCGTCGCTGAAGCTTTCTTT
cdr3_aa: CASSLVYTGGVAEAFF

j_call: TRBJ2-2
v_call: TRBV7-8
d_call: TRBD2
clone_size: once
cdr3_nt: TGTGCCAGCAGCGATATAGCGGGGAACACCGGGGAGCTGTTTTTT
cdr3_aa: CASSDIAGNTGELFF